The 25 T cell receptor beta chains reported below all come from one sample, sequenced in a study of T cell responses to AZD1222 COVID-19 vaccine. Sequencing used immunoSEQ multiplex PCR; TCRdb keeps in-frame clones, though not all of them. The table shows about 110,000 clones, with around 84% occurring only once. The sample in question was peripheral blood, obtained on day 0 of AZD1222 vaccination. The source of these receptors is an adult in good health.

The chain's CDR3 is CSAPDGNTIYF. The CDR3 DNA follows: TGCAGTGCTCCGGACGGAAACACCATATATTTT. The chain employs TRBV20-1 and TRBJ1-3, with D uncertain. The CDR3 spans 11 residues. Germline CDR1 is DFQATT and CDR2 is SNEGSKA (reference sequence). Trimming took off 5 bases at V and 4 bases at J, with 6 bases between the two ends.

This clone was recorded only once. V gene TRBV6-5 combines with J gene TRBJ1-2, with D unresolved. Trimming took off 6 bases at V and 5 bases at J, with 13 bases between the two ends. The CDR3 consists of 13 residues. The germline CDR1 and CDR2 sequences are MNHEY and SVGAGI. CDR3 loop: CASRENRPYGYTF. DNA for the CDR3: TGTGCCAGCAGGGAGAACAGACCATATGGCTACACCTTC.

The chain employs TRBV15 and TRBJ1-1; TRBD1 agrees at 7 bases. The germline V gene encodes CDR1 LNHNV and CDR2 YYDKDF (reference sequence). V dropped 2 bases and J dropped 2; count of bases not matched to a gene: 2. CDR3 length: 14 amino acids. The chain's CDR3 is CATSRSGGNTEAFF. The CDR3 bases are TGTGCCACCAGCAGATCAGGGGGAAACACTGAAGCTTTCTTT.

The V and J genes are TRBV5-1 and TRBJ1-2, with 9 bases aligning to TRBD1. V shed 0 bases and J 7 bases; nucleotides not matched to a gene: 13. There are 17 residues in the CDR3. Germline V gene lookup returns CDR1 SGHRS and CDR2 YFSETQ. CDR3 DNA sequence: TGCGCCAGCAGCTTGGATGCTCCGGGACAGGGCGGTGGTGGCTACACCTTC. Its protein is CASSLDAPGQGGGGYTF.

This clone was seen once. The V gene is TRBV27, the J gene TRBJ1-2; D is perhaps TRBD1 (5 bases). Trimming pared 5 bases from V and 6 bases from J, leaving 19 bases between. This CDR3 is built from 15 residues. Germline CDR1 MNHEY, CDR2 SMNVEV (reference sequence). CDR3 nucleotide sequence: TGTGCCAGCAGTCCCCGGGACGGAGCCCTTAATGGCTACACCTTC. Protein product: CASSPRDGALNGYTF.

The gene calls are TRBV3-1 (or the pseudogene TRBV3-2) and TRBJ1-4; D unresolved. The CDR3 is made up of 18 amino acids. The V gene lost 0 bases and the J gene lost 7 bases, with 21 bases spanning the gap. The V gene's germline CDR1 is LGHDT and CDR2 YNNKEL (reference sequence). CDR3: CASSQDITAAGSGEKLFF. In DNA form, the CDR3 reads TGTGCCAGCAGCCAAGATATCACGGCGGCCGGGTCGGGTGAAAAACTGTTTTTT.

The CDR3 loop is CASSEGRAYEQYF. DNA for the CDR3: TGTGCCAGCAGTGAAGGACGGGCCTACGAGCAGTACTTC. The V and J genes are TRBV2 and TRBJ2-7; D not resolved. This CDR3 has 13 residues. The ends were cut back, 1 base at V and 2 bases at J, with 6 bases in the middle. Germline lookup yields CDR1 SNHLY and CDR2 FYNNEI.

This sequence joins TRBV27 and TRBJ2-5; 7 bases are a match to TRBD1. The CDR3 totals 15 residues. V lost 6 bases to trimming and J lost 2 bases; unmatched junction nucleotides: 9. Germline values: CDR1 MNHEY, CDR2 SMNVEV (reference sequence). The CDR3 sequence: CASRQGDSLQETQYF. DNA for the CDR3: TGTGCCAGCAGGCAGGGGGACAGTTTACAAGAGACCCAGTACTTC.

The chain is built from TRBV9 and TRBJ1-5; D is unclear. V was shortened by 4 bases and J by 6 bases, with 17 bases between the two germline ends. CDR3 length equals 15 residues. CDR1 SGDLS and CDR2 YYNGEE come from the germline V gene. DNA for the CDR3: TGTGCCAGCAGCCCATCCGCCTTAGGGTCTCAGCCCCAGCATTTT. Residues: CASSPSALGSQPQHF.

The chain has TRBV10-3 and TRBJ2-7; the D gene is possibly TRBD2 (7 bases). Germline V lookup: CDR1 ENHRY, CDR2 SYGVKD. This CDR3 region has 14 residues. The ends were cut back, 8 bases at V and 4 bases at J, with 18 bases in the middle. The CDR3 is CAIGAQGGSYEQYF. The CDR3 coding sequence is TGTGCCATCGGGGCACAGGGAGGGTCGTACGAGCAGTACTTC.

This clone showed up just a few times. For the CDR3, the DNA is TGTGCCTGGAGTTTGAGCGGGCTGGAGCAGTACTTC. Protein product: CAWSLSGLEQYF. The chain uses TRBV30 and TRBJ2-7; the D gene is possibly TRBD2 (6 bases). The germline V and J ends were trimmed by 2 bases and 7 bases, with 12 bases remaining between them. Germline lookup yields CDR1 GTSNPN and CDR2 SVGIG (reference sequence). CDR3 length: 12 amino acids.

The chain has TRBV4-3 and TRBJ1-6, with 9 bases matching TRBD1. V was clipped by 3 bases and J by 2 bases; unmatched bases: 8. The CDR3 totals 18 residues. Germline values: CDR1 LGHNA, CDR2 YSLEER. The CDR3 nucleotides are TGCGCCAGCAGCCACTCCGACAGGGGGGTTACCTATAATTCACCCCTCCACTTT. Translated, it gives CASSHSDRGVTYNSPLHF.

In its sample, this clone was seen a few times. Distinct nucleotide sequences in the sample also encode this CDR3. The chain employs TRBV29-1 and TRBJ2-3; unclear D gene. CDR3 size: 11 residues. Trimming removed 5 bases at V and 4 bases at J, with 7 bases between. Germline V lookup: CDR1 SQVTM, CDR2 ANQGSEA. CDR3 sequence: CSVLQSDTQYF. The DNA of the CDR3 is TGCAGCGTTTTACAGTCAGATACGCAGTATTTT.

The chain has TRBV5-1 and TRBJ1-3; D uncertain. CDR3 length: 13 amino acids. V lost 6 bases, J lost 0 bases, and 7 bases lay in between. Germline CDR1 and CDR2: SGHRS and YFSETQ. Written as DNA, the CDR3 is TGCGCCAGCACAGGCGTCTCTGGAAACACCATATATTTT. As protein: CASTGVSGNTIYF.

This clone was detected only once. The chain has TRBV5-8 and TRBJ2-1; D gene ambiguous. V was shortened by 0 bases and J by 2 bases, with 6 bases between the two germline ends. This CDR3 contains 14 residues. From germline, CDR1 is SGHTS and CDR2 YDEGEE. The CDR3 region is CASSLGRTYNEQFF. CDR3 coding DNA: TGTGCCAGCAGCTTGGGCAGGACCTACAATGAGCAGTTCTTC. The full variable domain, rest sourced from reference TRBV5-8 and TRBJ2-1, is EAGVTQSPTHLIKTRGQQATLRCSPISGHTSVYWYQQALGLGLQFLLWYDEGEERNRGNFPPRFSGRQFPNYSSELNVNALELEDSALYLCASSLGRTYNEQFFGPGTRLTVL.

The chain links TRBV6-5 to TRBJ2-5; perhaps TRBD2 as D (7 bases). Trimming pared 4 bases from V and 2 bases from J, leaving 17 bases between. CDR3 length: 16 residues. Germline CDR1 is MNHEY and CDR2 is SVGAGI. The CDR3 here is CASSFEGGRIQETQYF. CDR3 bases: TGTGCCAGCAGTTTCGAGGGGGGGCGGATTCAAGAGACCCAGTACTTC.

This chain joins TRBV18 and TRBJ1-1; D uncertain. Germline V gene data show CDR1 as KGHSH and CDR2 as LQKENI. V dropped 6 bases and J dropped 0 bases, with 14 bases sitting between them. The CDR3 is made up of 15 amino acids. Here the CDR3 DNA reads TGTGCCAGCTCCCGTCGACCGGGTCTGAACACTGAAGCTTTCTTT. Amino acids: CASSRRPGLNTEAFF. The whole variable domain, filled in from reference TRBV18 and TRBJ1-1, reads NAGVMQNPRHLVRRRGQEARLRCSPMKGHSHVYWYRQLPEEGLKFMVYLQKENIIDESGMPKERFSAEFPKEGPSILRIQQVVRGDSAAYFCASSRRPGLNTEAFFGQGTRLTVV.

The V gene is TRBV10-1, the J gene TRBJ2-3; 14 nucleotides align to TRBD2. Per the germline V gene, CDR1 is WNHNN and CDR2 is SYGVQD (reference sequence). CDR3 size: 17 residues. V dropped 0 bases and J dropped 4; count of bases not matched to a gene: 3. The CDR3 region has the DNA TGCGCCAGCAGTGAGTCCGGGACTAGCGGGGGCGCAGATACGCAGTATTTT. Encoded protein: CASSESGTSGGADTQYF.

This chain connects TRBV6-5 to TRBJ2-2; 9 bases agree with TRBD1. CDR1 and CDR2 (germline): MNHEY, SVGAGI. Trimming removed 6 bases from V and 6 bases from J; junction bases left unmatched: 8. The CDR3 extends over 15 amino acids. This CDR3 reads CASSRDREVAGELFF. The CDR3 region has the DNA TGTGCCAGCAGCAGGGACAGGGAAGTAGCCGGGGAGCTGTTTTTT.

The CDR3 here is CSVETDRGYEQYF. CDR3 DNA: TGCAGCGTTGAAACGGACAGGGGGTACGAGCAGTACTTC. This chain links TRBV29-1 with TRBJ2-7; TRBD1 agrees at 10 bases. This CDR3 region has 13 residues. Looked up from germline, CDR1 is SQVTM and CDR2 is ANQGSEA. The junction had 2 bases not matched to a gene; V was cut back by 2 bases and J by 4 bases.

The J gene is TRBJ1-6, the V gene TRBV4-2, with 8 bases identical to TRBD1. Per germline, CDR1 LGHNA and CDR2 YNFKEQ. V lost 4 bases to trimming and J lost 6 bases; unmatched junction nucleotides: 8. The CDR3 runs to 16 residues. The CDR3 DNA reads TGTGCCAGCAGCCGAAGACAGGGGCGGGTTAATTCACCCCTCCACTTT. It is translated as CASSRRQGRVNSPLHF.

V gene TRBV4-1 combines with J gene TRBJ2-5, with 9 positions matching TRBD1. Germline loops: CDR1 MGHRA, CDR2 YSYEKL. V gave up 5 bases and J gave up 3 bases; unmatched junction bases: 7. CDR3 length: 15 residues. DNA for the CDR3: TGCGCCAGCAGCTTTGAGGGACAGGGAAAAGAGACCCAGTACTTC. Translating it yields CASSFEGQGKETQYF.

V and J are TRBV18 and TRBJ2-7, with a weak D call TRBD1 (5 bases). V was clipped by 0 bases and J by 2 bases, with 14 bases between them. Germline V gene data show CDR1 as KGHSH and CDR2 as LQKENI. The CDR3 length is 16 residues. The CDR3 here is CASSPPASRQPYEQYF. The CDR3, as DNA: TGTGCCAGCTCACCACCCGCGAGTAGACAGCCCTACGAGCAGTACTTC.

CDR3 sequence reads: CASSQETGGRQPQHF. The CDR3 bases are TGTGCCAGCAGCCAAGAGACGGGGGGACGGCAGCCCCAGCATTTT. The chain combines TRBV3-1 (or the pseudogene TRBV3-2) with TRBJ1-5; D possibly corresponds to TRBD1 (5 bases). Per germline, CDR1 LGHDT and CDR2 YNNKEL (reference sequence). This CDR3 has 15 amino acids. V dropped 0 bases and J dropped 7 bases, with 13 bases sitting between them.

The chain has TRBV30 and TRBJ1-3; D remains ambiguous. Germline values: CDR1 GTSNPN, CDR2 SVGIG (reference sequence). Trimming shortened V by 3 bases and J by 0 bases, and 12 bases separated the two germline ends. This CDR3 contains 15 residues. As DNA, the CDR3 is TGTGCCTGGAGCAAAGAGAACTTCTCTGGAAACACCATATATTTT. It encodes CAWSKENFSGNTIYF.